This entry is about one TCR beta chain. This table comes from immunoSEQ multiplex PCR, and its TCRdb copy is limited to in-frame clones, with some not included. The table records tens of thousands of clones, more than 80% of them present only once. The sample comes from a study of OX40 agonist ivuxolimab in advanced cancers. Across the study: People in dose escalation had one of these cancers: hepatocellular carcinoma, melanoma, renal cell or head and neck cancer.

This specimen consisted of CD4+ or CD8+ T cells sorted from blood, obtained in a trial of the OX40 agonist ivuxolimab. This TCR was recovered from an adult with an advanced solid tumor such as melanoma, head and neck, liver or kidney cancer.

The CDR3 region is CASSLDWDDYEQYF. As DNA, the CDR3 is TGTGCCAGCAGCTTAGATTGGGACGATTACGAGCAGTACTTC. This sequence joins TRBV11-3 and TRBJ2-7; D is tentatively TRBD1 or TRBD2 (5 bases each). V lost 0 bases, J lost 4 bases, and 10 bases lay in between. The germline gives CDR1 SGHNT, CDR2 YENEEA. The CDR3 totals 14 residues.